This T cell receptor (beta chain) was profiled in a study of T cells in Graves' hyperthyroidism and ophthalmopathy. Trimming stripped 1 base from V and 8 bases from J, with 15 bases between. There are 16 residues in the CDR3. The V gene's germline CDR1 is MNHNS and CDR2 SASEGT. The source material, RNA transcripts, was used to amplify TCR beta CDR3 regions. TCR CDR3 underwent first-round RT-PCR with the HTBI primer set. TCRdb passed the multiplex PCR reads through MiXCR, listing each CDR3 protein once. This table holds a few hundred thousand distinct CDR3 sequences, 15% found once. In this sample, this clonotype turned up a few times.

The V gene is TRBV6-1, the J gene TRBJ1-6, with D uncertain. This receptor was identified in a woman aged 25-40 years with Graves' hyperthyroidism. The sequencing sample was made of blood. The CDR3 sequence: CASSEVPAQNYSPLHF. The CDR3 DNA is TGTGCCAGCAGTGAAGTCCCAGCCCAGAATTATTCACCCCTCCACTTT.